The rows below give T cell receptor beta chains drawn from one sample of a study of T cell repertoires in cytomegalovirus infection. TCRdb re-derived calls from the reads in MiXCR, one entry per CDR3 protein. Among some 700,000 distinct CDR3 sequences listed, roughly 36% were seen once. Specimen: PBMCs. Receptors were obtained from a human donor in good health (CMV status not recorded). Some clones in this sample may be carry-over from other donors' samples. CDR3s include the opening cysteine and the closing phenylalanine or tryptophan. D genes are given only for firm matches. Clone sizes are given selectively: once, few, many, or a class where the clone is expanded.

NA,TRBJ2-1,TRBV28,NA,CASSLIYTEPFYNEQFF,TGTGCCAGCAGTTTAATCTACACAGAGCCATTCTACAATGAGCAGTTCTTC
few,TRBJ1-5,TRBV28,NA,CASSFSRAQSQLNQPQHF,TGTGCCAGCAGTTTTTCCCGGGCGCAGTCCCAACTTAATCAGCCCCAGCATTTT
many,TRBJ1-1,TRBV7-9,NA,CASSFHSEGSTEAFF,TGTGCCAGCAGCTTTCACTCGGAGGGGAGCACTGAAGCTTTCTTT
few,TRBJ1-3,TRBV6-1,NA,CASLIDSGNTIYF,TGTGCCAGCCTAATCGACTCTGGAAACACCATATATTTT
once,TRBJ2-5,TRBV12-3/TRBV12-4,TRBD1,CASSPQGAFKETQYF,TGTGCCAGCAGTCCACAGGGGGCGTTTAAAGAGACCCAGTACTTC
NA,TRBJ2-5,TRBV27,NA,CASSVSQGDSQETQYF,TGTGCCAGCAGTGTCTCGCAGGGGGACTCCCAAGAGACCCAGTACTTC
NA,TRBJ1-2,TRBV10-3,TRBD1,CAISESTGQGTRTNGYTF,TGTGCCATCAGTGAGTCCACGGGACAGGGGACTCGCACAAATGGCTACACCTTC
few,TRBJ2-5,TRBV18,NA,CASSQVPNQETQYF,TGTGCCAGCTCACAGGTTCCAAACCAAGAGACCCAGTACTTC
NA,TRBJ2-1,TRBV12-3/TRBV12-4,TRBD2,CASNTGLAGVPYNEPFF,TGTGCCAGCAACACCGGACTAGCGGGAGTGCCCTACAATGAGCCGTTCTTC
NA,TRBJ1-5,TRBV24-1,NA,CATGRGSNQPQHF,TGTGCCACCGGGAGGGGTAGCAATCAGCCCCAGCATTTT
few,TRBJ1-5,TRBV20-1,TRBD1,CSAGRGTNQPQHF,TGCAGTGCTGGCAGGGGGACTAATCAGCCCCAGCATTTT
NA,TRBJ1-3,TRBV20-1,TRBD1,CSARRTGAGNTIYF,TGCAGTGCTAGAAGGACAGGGGCTGGAAACACCATATATTTT
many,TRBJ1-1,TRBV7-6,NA,CASSLQAGGMNTEAFF,TGTGCCAGCAGCTTACAGGCCGGTGGAATGAACACTGAAGCTTTCTTT
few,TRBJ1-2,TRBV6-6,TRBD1,CASSSPRGQLDGYTF,TGTGCCAGCAGTAGCCCACGGGGACAGCTTGATGGCTACACCTTC
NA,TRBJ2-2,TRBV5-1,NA,CASSSDLFTGELFF,TGCGCCAGCAGCTCGGACTTATTCACCGGGGAGCTGTTTTTT
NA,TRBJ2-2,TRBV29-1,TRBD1,CSVPSTTGANTGELFF,TGCAGCGTACCATCCACCACAGGGGCGAACACCGGGGAGCTGTTTTTT
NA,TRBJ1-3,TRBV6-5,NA,CASSRDNDSGNTIYF,TGTGCCAGCAGCCGGGACAATGACTCTGGAAACACCATATATTTT
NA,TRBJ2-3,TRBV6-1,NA,CASSEGLADTQYF,TGTGCCAGCAGTGAAGGCCTCGCAGATACGCAGTATTTT
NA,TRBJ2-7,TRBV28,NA,CATALPGEQYF,TGTGCCACCGCTCTCCCTGGCGAGCAGTACTTC
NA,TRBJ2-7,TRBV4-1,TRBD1,CASSQDQTGGYYEQYF,TGCGCCAGCAGCCAAGATCAGACAGGGGGTTACTACGAGCAGTACTTC
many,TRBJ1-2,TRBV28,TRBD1,CASSYDLPRQGAYNYGYTF,TGTGCCAGCAGTTATGATCTTCCTCGACAGGGGGCGTATAACTATGGCTACACCTTC
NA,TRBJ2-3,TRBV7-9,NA,CASSEVTSGGPTDTQYF,TGTGCCAGCAGCGAGGTTACGAGCGGAGGTCCAACAGATACGCAGTATTTT
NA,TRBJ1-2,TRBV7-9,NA,CASRPDTVPAYTF,TGTGCCAGCAGGCCGGACACGGTTCCAGCCTACACCTTC
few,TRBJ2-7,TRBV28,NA,CASSLEGPEEAAYEQYF,TGTGCCAGCAGTTTGGAAGGTCCGGAGGAAGCGGCCTACGAGCAGTACTTC
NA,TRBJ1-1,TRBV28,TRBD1,CASMGQMNTEAFF,TGTGCCAGCATGGGACAGATGAACACTGAAGCTTTCTTT
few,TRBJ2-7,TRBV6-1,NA,CASSAGAWGYEQYF,TGTGCCAGCAGTGCCGGGGCCTGGGGCTACGAGCAGTACTTC
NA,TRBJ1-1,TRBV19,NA,CASSTSTDSTEAFF,TGTGCCAGTAGTACTTCAACGGACAGCACTGAAGCTTTCTTT
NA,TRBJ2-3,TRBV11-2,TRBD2,CASSLGAGGGGGTDTQFF,TGTGCCAGCAGCTTAGGAGCTGGCGGCGGGGGGGGCACAGATACGCAGTTTTTT
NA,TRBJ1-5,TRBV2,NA,CAGRGGAMSNQPQHF,TGTGCCGGCAGGGGAGGGGCCATGAGCAATCAGCCCCAGCATTTT
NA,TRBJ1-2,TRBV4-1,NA,CASSQDYWEGDNYGYTF,TGCGCCAGCAGCCAAGATTATTGGGAAGGGGATAACTATGGCTACACCTTC
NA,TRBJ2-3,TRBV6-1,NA,CASTPLGRDTQYF,TGTGCCAGCACCCCGCTCGGGAGAGATACGCAGTATTTT
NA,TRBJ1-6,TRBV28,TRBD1,CASSLSTGANSPLHF,TGTGCCAGCAGTTTATCGACAGGGGCTAATTCACCCCTCCACTTT
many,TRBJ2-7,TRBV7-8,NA,CASSHQLGEQYF,TGTGCCAGCAGCCATCAATTAGGCGAGCAGTACTTC
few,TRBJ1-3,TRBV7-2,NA,CASSLTTGSSGNTISF,TGTGCCAGCAGCTTGACTACAGGCTCCTCTGGAAACACCATATCTTTT
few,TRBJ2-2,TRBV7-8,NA,CASSFGPPDGELFF,TGTGCCAGCAGCTTCGGACCACCTGACGGGGAGCTGTTTTTT
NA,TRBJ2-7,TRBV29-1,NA,CSVLTGRDYEQYF,TGCAGCGTGCTGACAGGGCGGGACTACGAGCAGTACTTC
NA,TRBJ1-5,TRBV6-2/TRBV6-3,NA,CASSSRGTNQPQHF,TGTGCCAGCAGTTCGCGAGGGACTAATCAGCCCCAGCATTTT
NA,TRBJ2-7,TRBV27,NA,CASSFSGTASSYEQYF,TGTGCCAGCAGTTTTTCCGGGACGGCCAGCTCCTACGAGCAGTACTTC
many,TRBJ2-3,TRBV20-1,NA,CSARDWQGSTDTQYF,TGCAGTGCTAGAGATTGGCAGGGAAGCACAGATACGCAGTATTTT
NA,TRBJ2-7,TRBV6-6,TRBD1,CASTSGTGRYEQYF,TGTGCCAGCACCTCCGGGACAGGAAGATACGAGCAGTACTTC
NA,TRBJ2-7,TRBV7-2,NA,CASSFSGSPYEQYF,TGTGCCAGCAGCTTCTCTGGATCACCCTACGAGCAGTACTTC
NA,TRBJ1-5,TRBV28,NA,CASSSLWGGQPQHF,TGTGCCAGCAGTTCCCTTTGGGGCGGGCAGCCCCAGCATTTT
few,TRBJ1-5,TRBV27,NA,CASSSGRGGSQPQHF,TGTGCCAGCAGTTCGGGCAGGGGCGGTAGTCAGCCCCAGCATTTT
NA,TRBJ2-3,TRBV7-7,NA,CASSLGAGRVGDTQYF,TGTGCTAGCAGCTTAGGGGCCGGTCGGGTCGGAGATACGCAGTATTTT
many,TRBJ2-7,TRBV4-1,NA,CASSQDMVGWQEDYEQYF,TGCGCCAGCAGCCAAGATATGGTCGGGTGGCAGGAGGACTACGAGCAGTACTTC
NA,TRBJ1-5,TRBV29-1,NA,CSVGDSNQPQHF,TGCAGCGTTGGGGATAGCAATCAGCCCCAGCATTTT